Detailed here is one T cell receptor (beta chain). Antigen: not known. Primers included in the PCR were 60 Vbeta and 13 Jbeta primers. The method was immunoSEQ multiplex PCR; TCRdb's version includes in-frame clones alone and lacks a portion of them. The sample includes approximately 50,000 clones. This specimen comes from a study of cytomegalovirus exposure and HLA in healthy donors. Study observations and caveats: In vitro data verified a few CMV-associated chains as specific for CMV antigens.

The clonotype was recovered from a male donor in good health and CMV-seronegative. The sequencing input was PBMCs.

The CDR3 bases are TGTGCCAGCAGTTACGACAGGGAGAGGGGGACCCAGTACTTC. Translated: CASSYDRERGTQYF. The chain employs TRBV6-5 and TRBJ2-5, with 7 nucleotides matching TRBD1. This CDR3 has 14 residues. Unmatched junction bases numbered 7, after V lost 2 bases and J lost 7 bases. The germline CDR1 and CDR2 sequences are MNHEY and SVGAGI.